The 20 T cell receptor beta chains below come from one sample, sequenced in a study of blood T cell repertoires in COVID-19 (dated by TCRdb to 2020 to 2021). Libraries were prepared through the immunoSEQ multiplex PCR assay. TCRdb's version of the immuneACCESS table is confined to in-frame rearrangements and falls short of the full clone set. An unresolved V gene accounts for under half of the shortfall where checked; the remainder is of unknown origin. Here the sample has around 94,000 clones; around 80% occur a single time. The ten largest account for 9.8% of the sample. Input material: peripheral blood. Every receptor here comes from a man aged 55 to 70 with active or convalescent COVID-19.

The chain employs TRBV27 and TRBJ1-2; 10 nucleotides match TRBD1. This CDR3 spans 13 amino acids. Looked up from germline, CDR1 is MNHEY and CDR2 is SMNVEV (reference sequence). The junction had 4 bases not matched to a gene; V was cut back by 5 bases and J by 7 bases. This chain's CDR3 is CASSRQGAFGYTF. CDR3 nucleotides: TGTGCCAGCAGTCGACAGGGGGCGTTTGGCTACACCTTC.

This chain connects TRBV7-9 to TRBJ2-1; TRBD2 agrees at 9 bases. The junction had 5 bases not matched to a gene; V was cut back by 5 bases and J by 6 bases. Germline V CDR1 and CDR2: SEHNR, FQNEAQ (reference sequence). The CDR3 totals 14 residues. The CDR3 sequence is CASSLSGSSNEQFF. CDR3 sequence (DNA): TGTGCCAGCAGCCTTAGCGGGAGTTCCAATGAGCAGTTCTTC.

This clone was observed a handful of times. The DNA for the CDR3 is TGTGCCAGCAGTGACGTAGGACTAGCGGACTACAATGAGCAGTTCTTC. This codes for CASSDVGLADYNEQFF. This chain links TRBV6-4 with TRBJ2-1, with 10 bases aligning to TRBD2. The CDR3 runs 16 residues. The germline V gene has CDR1 MRHNA and CDR2 SNTAGT. Losses at the gene ends were 2 bases for V and 3 bases for J; bases not matched to a gene: 4.

The chain joins TRBV3-1 (or the pseudogene TRBV3-2) to TRBJ2-7; the match to TRBD2 covers 14 bases. V trimming: 1 base; J trimming: 4 bases; junction bases outside the gene matches: 0. The germline V gene has CDR1 LGHDT and CDR2 YNNKEL (reference sequence). The CDR3 consists of 15 residues. The CDR3: CASSQGLAGGYEQYF. CDR3 in DNA: TGTGCCAGCAGCCAAGGACTAGCGGGAGGGTACGAGCAGTACTTC.

This clone was seen only once. The J gene is TRBJ2-1, the V gene TRBV5-1; 8 nucleotides match TRBD2. Per the germline V gene, CDR1 is SGHRS and CDR2 is YFSETQ. V trimming: 1 base; J trimming: 1 base; junction bases outside the gene matches: 4. The CDR3 is made up of 16 amino acids. CDR3 DNA: TGCGCCAGCAGCTTGCCGGGAGGGCCTTCCTACAATGAGCAGTTCTTC. This encodes CASSLPGGPSYNEQFF. Full variable domain (remainder filled in from reference TRBV5-1 and TRBJ2-1): KAGVTQTPRYLIKTRGQQVTLSCSPISGHRSVSWYQQTPGQGLQFLFEYFSETQRNKGNFPGRFSGRQFSNSRSEMNVSTLELGDSALYLCASSLPGGPSYNEQFFGPGTRLTVL.

The chain carries TRBV6-2 or TRBV6-3 and TRBJ2-1; 14 bases line up with TRBD2. Germline lookup yields CDR1 MNHEY and CDR2 SVGEGT. V shed 6 bases and J 8 bases; nucleotides not matched to a gene: 6. There are 15 residues in the CDR3. The CDR3 coding sequence is TGTGCCAGCAGCCTTCCGGGACTAGCGGGGGATGAGCAGTTCTTC. This codes for CASSLPGLAGDEQFF.

The rearrangement uses TRBV7-8 and TRBJ2-4, with 8 bases fitting TRBD1. The CDR3 has 14 residues. CDR1 is SGHVS, CDR2 FQNEAQ, per germline. Losses at the gene ends were 5 bases for V and 7 bases for J; bases not matched to a gene: 7. The CDR3 is CASSQGQGSNIQYF. The CDR3 coding sequence is TGTGCCAGCAGCCAAGGACAGGGTTCGAACATTCAGTACTTC.

The chain links TRBV11-2 to TRBJ1-4; TRBD1 is a possible D gene (6 bases). V was cut by 4 bases and J by 2 bases, with 11 bases left in between. The CDR3 covers 15 residues. The germline CDR1 and CDR2 sequences are SGHAT and FQNNGV. CDR3 loop: CASSSRGLTNEKLFF. The CDR3 bases are TGTGCCAGCAGCTCCAGGGGTTTGACTAATGAAAAACTGTTTTTT.

The V call is TRBV5-4, the J call TRBJ1-5, with TRBD1 matching 8 bases. V lost 3 bases, J lost 7 bases, and 3 bases stayed unmatched. CDR1 is SGHNT and CDR2 is YYREEE in the germline V gene (reference sequence). CDR3 length: 13 amino acids. The CDR3 DNA reads as TGTGCCAGCAGCTCTGACAGGGGACAGCCCCAGCATTTT. Amino acids: CASSSDRGQPQHF.

The rearrangement uses TRBV18 and TRBJ1-1; the D gene is possibly TRBD1 (5 bases). Trimming stripped 5 bases from V and 3 bases from J, with 19 bases between. CDR1 KGHSH and CDR2 LQKENI come from the germline V gene. This CDR3 comprises 16 residues. The CDR3 DNA sequence: TGTGCCAGCTCATGGAGGGAGGGGCCGATCGACACTGAAGCTTTCTTT. Its translation is CASSWREGPIDTEAFF.

The chain links TRBV5-6 to TRBJ2-5; the D gene is possibly TRBD1 (6 bases). V lost 2 bases to trimming and J lost 5 bases, with 19 bases between them. The germline gives CDR1 SGHDT, CDR2 YYEEEE. CDR3 length: 16 residues. The CDR3 coding sequence is TGTGCCAGCAGCTTAACCCCCCAGGGGATAATGGAGACCCAGTACTTC. This encodes CASSLTPQGIMETQYF.

The rearrangement links TRBV9 to TRBJ2-7, with TRBD2 matching 13 bases. The ends lost 3 bases at V and 7 bases at J; junction bases unmatched: 1. Germline CDR1 and CDR2: SGDLS and YYNGEE. The CDR3 extends over 13 amino acids. Here the CDR3 DNA reads TGTGCCAGCAGCGGGGGACTAGCGGGGGAGCAGTACTTC. It specifies CASSGGLAGEQYF.

V gene TRBV6-5 combines with J gene TRBJ2-5; 8 bases line up with TRBD1. The CDR3 is made up of 14 amino acids. J gave up 1 base and V 5 bases, and 3 bases lay outside the gene matches. Germline lookup yields CDR1 MNHEY and CDR2 SVGAGI. In DNA form, the CDR3 reads TGTGCCAGCAGTCCAGGGGGCCTCCAAGAGACCCAGTACTTC. Translation gives CASSPGGLQETQYF.

The chain joins TRBV3-1 (or the pseudogene TRBV3-2) to TRBJ1-1; TRBD1 might be the D (6 bases). CDR1 is LGHDT and CDR2 is YNNKEL in the germline V gene (reference sequence). The CDR3 runs 15 residues. The V end lost 1 base, the J end lost 4 bases, and 13 bases lay between the germline ends. CDR3 nucleotides: TGTGCCAGCAGCCAAGCTTCCACAGGGACCACTGAAGCTTTCTTT. This translates into CASSQASTGTTEAFF.

The chain couples TRBV28 to TRBJ1-2; 7 bases map to TRBD1. From germline, CDR1 is MDHEN and CDR2 SYDVKM. The junction had 4 bases not matched to a gene; V was cut back by 6 bases and J by 0 bases. The CDR3 sequence is 14 residues long. CDR3 amino acids: CASSSGGANYGYTF. The CDR3 nucleotides read TGTGCCAGCAGCTCAGGGGGAGCTAACTATGGCTACACCTTC.

The V gene is TRBV10-2, the J gene TRBJ2-1; 15 nucleotides agree with TRBD2. The length of the CDR3 is 17 residues. The V segment lost 6 bases and the J segment 10 bases; nucleotides outside the gene matches: 13. Germline CDR1 WSHSY, CDR2 SAAADI. Here the CDR3 DNA reads TGCGCCAGCAGCGCGGTAGGGACTAGCGGGAGGCCTCGAGAGCAGTTCTTC. Its translation is CASSAVGTSGRPREQFF.

The chain employs TRBV2 and TRBJ1-4; D is possibly TRBD1 (6 bases). The V gene's germline CDR1 is SNHLY and CDR2 FYNNEI. CDR3 length equals 16 residues. V was clipped by 1 base and J by 8 bases, with 17 bases between them. CDR3 DNA: TGTGCCAGCAGTGAAGGGACCCGGACAGTGAAAGAAAAACTGTTTTTT. Translated: CASSEGTRTVKEKLFF.

The chain has TRBV11-2 and TRBJ2-2, with 8 bases that match TRBD2. The CDR3 contains 15 residues. Losses at the gene ends were 2 bases for V and 7 bases for J; bases not matched to a gene: 6. CDR1 and CDR2 from the germline V gene are SGHAT and FQNNGV. CDR3 bases: TGTGCCAGCAGCTTATTCGGGAGGGGGAGCGGGGAGCTGTTTTTT. Translating it yields CASSLFGRGSGELFF.

This chain links TRBV5-6 with TRBJ2-7; maybe TRBD1 (5 bases). Per the germline V gene, CDR1 is SGHDT and CDR2 is YYEEEE. The CDR3 consists of 14 residues. V was clipped by 0 bases and J by 5 bases, with 12 bases between them. As DNA, the CDR3 is TGTGCCAGCAGCTTGGAGGGGTTACACCACGAGCAGTACTTC. Residues: CASSLEGLHHEQYF.

This clone appeared many times. The chain has TRBV3-1 (or the pseudogene TRBV3-2) and TRBJ1-2; D is possibly TRBD1 (5 bases). Trimming removed 2 bases from V and 7 bases from J, with 11 bases in between. CDR1 LGHDT and CDR2 YNNKEL come from the germline V gene (reference sequence). The CDR3 is 13 residues long. The CDR3 loop is CASSQIQGGGYTF. The CDR3 DNA is TGTGCCAGCAGCCAAATCCAGGGTGGTGGCTACACCTTC.